The 3 T cell receptor beta chains in this list originate from one sample, sequenced in a study of blood T cell repertoires in COVID-19. Some clones are missing from TCRdb's copy, which holds only in-frame ones; the method was immunoSEQ multiplex PCR. This table holds 45,000 to 65,000 clones, approximately 84% found once. The sequencing input was peripheral blood. Receptor source: a human donor in a cohort sampled during active COVID-19.

The genes are TRBV2 and TRBJ1-1; 9 nucleotides agree with TRBD1. Germline V gene data show CDR1 as SNHLY and CDR2 as FYNNEI. The CDR3 is made up of 17 amino acids. Trimming removed 0 bases from V and 11 bases from J; junction bases left unmatched: 16. The CDR3 sequence is CASSEALLGGTGYLAFF. DNA of the CDR3: TGTGCCAGCAGTGAAGCGCTTCTGGGAGGGACAGGGTATTTGGCTTTCTTT.

The chain joins TRBV7-9 to TRBJ1-1; tentative D call: TRBD1 (5 bases). Germline CDR1 reads SEHNR; CDR2 reads FQNEAQ (reference sequence). Trimming cost V 2 bases and J 5 bases, with 12 bases left between them. CDR3 length: 14 residues. CDR3 in amino acids: CASSLWGDGTEAFF. CDR3 DNA sequence: TGTGCCAGCAGCTTATGGGGGGATGGAACTGAAGCTTTCTTT. Drawing the rest from reference TRBV7-9 and TRBJ1-1, the complete variable domain is DTGVSQNPRHKITKRGQNVTFRCDPISEHNRLYWYRQTLGQGPEFLTYFQNEAQLEKSRLLSDRFSAERPKGSFSTLEIQRTEQGDSAMYLCASSLWGDGTEAFFGQGTRLTVV.

The chain combines TRBV14 with TRBJ2-1; no clear D. The CDR3 is 11 amino acids. The V gene lost 1 base and the J gene lost 9 bases, with 4 bases spanning the gap. CDR1 and CDR2 from the germline V gene are SGHDN and FVKESK. The CDR3 region has the DNA TGTGCCAGCAGCCAAGCGGGTGAGCAGTTCTTC. Its translation: CASSQAGEQFF.